Listed below are T cell receptor beta chains from one sample, sequenced in a study of PD-1 blockade in classical Hodgkin lymphoma. Data came from immunoSEQ multiplex PCR; TCRdb stores just in-frame clones and leaves some out. This sample has 110,000 or so clones, with around nine tenths found just once. This specimen was peripheral blood mononuclear cells (PBMCs), taken before the fourth cycle of nivolumab. The receptor source for this set is a human donor with classical Hodgkin lymphoma. Both conserved end residues are trimmed from each CDR3.

CDR3 length	V gene	J gene	CDR3 protein
13	TRBV7-2	TRBJ2-5	ASSSRSGSQETQY
14	TRBV4-3	TRBJ1-1	ASSQDPGQGGTEAF
11	TRBV6-5	TRBJ2-7	ASSVTGTYEQY
11	TRBV19	TRBJ2-3	ASSGQGTDTQY
12	TRBV10-3	TRBJ1-1	ASRGQGMNTEAF
13	TRBV7-2	TRBJ2-1	ASEGTSGQNNEQF
11	TRBV18	TRBJ2-3	ASSPQGPDTQY
12	TRBV9	TRBJ2-3	ASSTGLAGNTQY
12	TRBV2	TRBJ1-1	ASSDRGRVTEAF
13	TRBV9	TRBJ2-3	ASSPYGRSTDTQY
12	TRBV4-1	TRBJ2-1	ASRGSGTWNEQF